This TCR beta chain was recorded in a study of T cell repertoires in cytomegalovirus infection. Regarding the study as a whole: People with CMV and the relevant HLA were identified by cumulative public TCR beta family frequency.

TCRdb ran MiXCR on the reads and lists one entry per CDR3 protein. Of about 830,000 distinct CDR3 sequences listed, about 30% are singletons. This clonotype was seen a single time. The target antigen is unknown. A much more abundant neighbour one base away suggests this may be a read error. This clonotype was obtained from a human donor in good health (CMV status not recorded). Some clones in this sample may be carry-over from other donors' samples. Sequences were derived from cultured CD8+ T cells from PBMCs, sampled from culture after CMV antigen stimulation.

CDR3 loop: CASSPEPRTSGGPLNEQIF. The CDR3 DNA reads as TGTGCCAGCAGCCCAGAGCCCCGGACTAGCGGGGGACCCTTAAATGAGCAGATCTTC. V usage is TRBV7-2 and J usage is TRBJ2-1; 13 bases are shared with TRBD2. This CDR3 comprises 19 residues. CDR1 and CDR2 from the germline V gene are SGHTA and FQGNSA.